These 11 T cell receptor beta chains came from one sample sequenced in a study of blood T cell repertoires in COVID-19. Produced via immunoSEQ multiplex PCR; TCRdb's table is partial and in-frame only. This table holds 300,000 or so clones, about 90% found once. Sequenced: peripheral blood. These receptor sequences come from a woman aged 45-65 years who had recovered from COVID-19.

This chain links TRBV5-1 with TRBJ1-3, with unresolved D. CDR3 length equals 15 residues. Trimming cost V 1 base and J 1 base, with 9 bases left between them. Germline V gene lookup returns CDR1 SGHRS and CDR2 YFSETQ. CDR3 protein: CASSLNSVSGNTIYF. As DNA, the CDR3 is TGCGCCAGCAGCTTGAATTCAGTGTCTGGAAACACCATATATTTT.

The chain employs TRBV27 and TRBJ1-6; 8 positions agree with TRBD1. V was clipped by 7 bases and J by 0 bases; unmatched bases: 5. This CDR3 contains 16 residues. Germline V gives CDR1 MNHEY, CDR2 SMNVEV (reference sequence). The CDR3 DNA follows: TGTGCCAGCACCCGGACAGGGAGCTCCTATAATTCACCCCTCCACTTT. Encoded protein: CASTRTGSSYNSPLHF.

The V call is TRBV28, the J call TRBJ2-5; the match to TRBD1 covers 9 bases. CDR1 and CDR2 (germline): MDHEN, SYDVKM. V dropped 5 bases and J dropped 5; count of bases not matched to a gene: 6. The CDR3 sequence is 14 residues long. CDR3 sequence (DNA): TGTGCCAGCAGTCAACAGGGGGCGCGGGAGACCCAGTACTTC. This codes for CASSQQGARETQYF.

V is TRBV4-3 and J is TRBJ1-1; D possibly corresponds to TRBD1 (6 bases). The CDR3 is 18 amino acids. V was shortened by 1 base and J by 6 bases, with 24 bases between the two germline ends. Germline V gene data show CDR1 as LGHNA and CDR2 as YSLEER. CDR3 coding DNA: TGCGCCAGCAGCCAAGTCTGGGTCTCTCTTAACAGGGAAGCTGAAGCTTTCTTT. Translating gives CASSQVWVSLNREAEAFF.

V gene TRBV24-1 combines with J gene TRBJ2-7, with 7 bases fitting TRBD1. Germline CDR1 reads KGHDR; CDR2 reads SFDVKD. With 4 bases clipped from V and 4 bases from J, the junction kept 9 bases outside the gene matches. The CDR3 length is 15 residues. The CDR3 loop is CATSDPRQGGYEQYF. DNA of the CDR3: TGTGCCACCAGTGACCCCCGACAGGGCGGGTACGAGCAGTACTTC.

This chain connects TRBV9 to TRBJ2-2; D is ambiguous. The germline V gene has CDR1 SGDLS and CDR2 YYNGEE. The CDR3 totals 12 residues. V lost 4 bases and J 5 bases, leaving 6 bases between the germline ends. The CDR3 sequence: CASSPATGELFF. The CDR3 nucleotides are TGTGCCAGCAGCCCAGCGACCGGGGAGCTGTTTTTT.

The chain joins TRBV7-2 to TRBJ2-7; TRBD2 agrees at 8 bases. V gave up 2 bases and J gave up 7 bases; unmatched junction bases: 7. This CDR3 has 14 residues. Germline CDR1 reads SGHTA; CDR2 reads FQGNSA. CDR3 DNA sequence: TGTGCCAGCAGCTTAAGTAGCGGGACGGAGGAGCAGTACTTC. Protein product: CASSLSSGTEEQYF. Filled out from reference TRBV7-2 and TRBJ2-7, the complete variable domain reads GAGVSQSPSNKVTEKGKDVELRCDPISGHTALYWYRQSLGQGLEFLIYFQGNSAPDKSGLPSDRFSAERTGGSVSTLTIQRTQQEDSAVYLCASSLSSGTEEQYFGPGTRLTVT.

This sequence joins TRBV4-3 and TRBJ2-2, with D tentatively TRBD1 (5 bases). The V end lost 0 bases, the J end lost 6 bases, and 17 bases lay between the germline ends. Germline V gene sequence: CDR1 LGHNA, CDR2 YSLEER. This CDR3 has 17 amino acids. The CDR3 DNA sequence: TGCGCCAGCAGCCAAGATTTAGTCAGGGCCCTTGCCGGGGAGCTGTTTTTT. The encoded protein is CASSQDLVRALAGELFF.

V gene TRBV19 combines with J gene TRBJ1-4; perhaps TRBD1 as D (5 bases). Trimming left V 5 bases short and J 3 bases short, with 13 bases between. CDR1 and CDR2 (germline): LNHDA, SQIVND (reference sequence). CDR3 length: 15 residues. CDR3 nucleotide sequence: TGTGCCAGTAGTCCGCAGGGTCTAGCTAATGAAAAACTGTTTTTT. Amino acids: CASSPQGLANEKLFF.

The chain couples TRBV7-2 to TRBJ2-3, with 14 bases identical to TRBD2. This CDR3 spans 15 amino acids. V shed 6 bases and J 5 bases; nucleotides not matched to a gene: 4. CDR1 and CDR2 (germline): SGHTA, FQGNSA. CDR3 coding DNA: TGTGCCAGCAGTTCGACTAGCGGGGGGGTAGATACGCAGTATTTT. Its translation is CASSSTSGGVDTQYF.

This chain joins TRBV24-1 and TRBJ2-1, with 8 bases aligning to TRBD2. J gave up 0 bases and V 1 base, and 1 base lay outside the gene matches. CDR3 length: 16 residues. Germline V CDR1 and CDR2: KGHDR, SFDVKD. This chain's CDR3 is CATSDFSGNSYNEQFF. DNA of the CDR3: TGTGCCACCAGTGATTTTAGCGGGAACTCCTACAATGAGCAGTTCTTC.